This T cell receptor (beta chain) emerged from a study of T cell repertoires in cytomegalovirus infection. Study at large: Matching HLA type, along with CMV infection, was indicated by public TCR beta signatures. Study-wide results and limits: Identification of carriers of CMV plus the relevant HLA was performed using cumulative public TCR beta family frequency. In two of eight donors, the top clonotype was HLA-C-restricted CMV-specific.

TCRdb independently ran MiXCR on the reads; one entry per CDR3 protein. Of some 300,000 distinct CDR3 sequences listed, about a tenth are singletons. This clonotype was counted at least ten times. The antigen remains unidentified. This clonotype was obtained from a human donor in good health (CMV status not recorded). Some clones in this sample may be carry-over from other donors' samples. The sequencing input was PBMCs.

Written as DNA, the CDR3 is TGTGCCAGCACCCTAGGGGGAAATCAGCCCCAGCATTTT. Translated: CASTLGGNQPQHF. The V gene is TRBV12-3 or TRBV12-4, the J gene TRBJ1-5, with D possibly TRBD1 on 6 matching bases. The CDR3 runs 13 residues. V dropped 7 bases and J dropped 4 bases, with 11 bases sitting between them.